The count of the clone carrying this T cell receptor beta chain is one. These data originate in a study of blood T cell repertoires in COVID-19. The CDR3 has 13 amino acids. Germline values: CDR1 WNHNN, CDR2 SYGVQD (reference sequence). The ends were cut back, 0 bases at V and 8 bases at J, with 10 bases in the middle. Using immunoSEQ multiplex PCR, the repertoire was profiled, and TCRdb retains in-frame clones only, with some absent. The sample holds 250,000 or so clones; around nine tenths are singletons and the top ten take roughly 1.8%. Sequenced material: peripheral blood. The chain carries TRBV10-1 and TRBJ1-1, with D possibly TRBD1 on 6 matching bases. This sequence originates from a man aged 25 to 45 with active or convalescent COVID-19. CDR3 region: CASSESGGLEAFF. The CDR3 DNA reads TGCGCCAGCAGTGAGTCGGGGGGGCTCGAAGCTTTCTTT.